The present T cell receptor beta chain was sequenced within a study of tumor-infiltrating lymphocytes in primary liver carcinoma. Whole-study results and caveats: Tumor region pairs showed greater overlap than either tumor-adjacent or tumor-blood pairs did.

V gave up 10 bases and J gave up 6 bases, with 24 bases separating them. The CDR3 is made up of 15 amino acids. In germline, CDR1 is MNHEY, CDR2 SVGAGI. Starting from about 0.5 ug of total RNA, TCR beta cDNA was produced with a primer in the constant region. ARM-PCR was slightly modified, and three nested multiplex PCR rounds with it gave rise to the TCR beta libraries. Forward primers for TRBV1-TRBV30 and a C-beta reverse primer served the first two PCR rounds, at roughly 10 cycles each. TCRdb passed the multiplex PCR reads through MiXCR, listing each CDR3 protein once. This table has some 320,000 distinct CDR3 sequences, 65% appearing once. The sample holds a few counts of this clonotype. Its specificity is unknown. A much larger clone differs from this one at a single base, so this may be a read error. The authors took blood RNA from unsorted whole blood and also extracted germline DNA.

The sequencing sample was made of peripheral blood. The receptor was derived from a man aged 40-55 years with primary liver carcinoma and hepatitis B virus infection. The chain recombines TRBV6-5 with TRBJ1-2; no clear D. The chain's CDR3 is CATNSAESMADGYTF. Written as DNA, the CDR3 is TGTGCCACAAACTCCGCAGAGTCGATGGCGGATGGCTACACCTTC.